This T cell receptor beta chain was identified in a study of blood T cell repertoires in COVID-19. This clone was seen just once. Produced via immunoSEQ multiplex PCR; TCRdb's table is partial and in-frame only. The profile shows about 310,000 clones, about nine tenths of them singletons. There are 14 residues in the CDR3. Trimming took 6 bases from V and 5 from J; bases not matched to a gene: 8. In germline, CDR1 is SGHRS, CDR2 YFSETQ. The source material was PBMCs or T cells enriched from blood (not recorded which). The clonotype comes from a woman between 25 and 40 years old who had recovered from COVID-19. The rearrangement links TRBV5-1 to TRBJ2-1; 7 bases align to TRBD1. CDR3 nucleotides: TGCGCCAGCATCGGACAGGTCGGAAACAATGAGCAGTTCTTC. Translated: CASIGQVGNNEQFF.